Listed below are T cell receptor beta chains from one sample, sequenced in a study of blood T cell repertoires in COVID-19. TCRdb keeps only in-frame clones here, not all; method: immunoSEQ multiplex PCR. Among about 130,000 clones listed, around 76% were seen once. Sequencing input: peripheral blood. The receptors originated from a man between 60 and 75 years old with acute or convalescent COVID-19. The CDR3 runs from the conserved cysteine through the conserved F or W. D genes are given only for firm matches. Part of the rows lack a size; the others show once, few, many or a class for expanded clones.

len,v_gene,abundance,j_gene,d_gene,CDR3nt,CDR3aa
15,TRBV28,-,TRBJ2-7,TRBD1,TGTGCCAGCAGTTTATATCAACAGGGGGCCTACGAGCAGTACTTC,CASSLYQQGAYEQYF
16,TRBV12-5,-,TRBJ2-1,-,TGTGCTAGTGGTTTCCCGGTTACAGTCCCCACGCGTGAGCAGTTCTTC,CASGFPVTVPTREQFF
15,TRBV7-2,few,TRBJ2-5,-,TGTGCCAGCAGCTTAGCGAGGGCCCGACAAGAGACCCAGTACTTC,CASSLARARQETQYF
11,TRBV3-1/TRBV3-2,-,TRBJ1-3,-,TGTGCCAGCAGCCCGGGAAACACCATATATTTT,CASSPGNTIYF
12,TRBV21-1,few,TRBJ2-7,-,TGTGCCAGCAGCGGTCGACTGAATGGGCAGTACTTC,CASSGRLNGQYF
15,TRBV5-6,-,TRBJ1-5,-,TGTGCCAGCAGCTCGGGGGATTATAGCAATCAGCCCCAGCATTTT,CASSSGDYSNQPQHF
15,TRBV27,-,TRBJ1-4,-,TGTGCCAGCAGTTTATCGTGGCATAGGGGTGAAAAACTGTTTTTT,CASSLSWHRGEKLFF
14,TRBV27,-,TRBJ2-7,TRBD2,TGTGCCAGCAGTCAGCGGGGGGGCACCTACGAGCAGTACTTC,CASSQRGGTYEQYF
15,TRBV7-3,-,TRBJ2-1,-,TGTGCCAGCAGCCCGCCCGGGGCCCCGGGGGATGAGCAGTTCTTC,CASSPPGAPGDEQFF
14,TRBV3-1/TRBV3-2,few,TRBJ1-1,-,TGTGCCAGCACTCCGGGGGGGCTTAACACTGAAGCTTTCTTT,CASTPGGLNTEAFF
15,TRBV5-6,-,TRBJ1-5,-,TGTGCCAGCAGCTTGTCGCCGACTGGCAATCAGCCCCAGCATTTT,CASSLSPTGNQPQHF
13,TRBV10-2,once,TRBJ2-5,-,TGCGCCAGCAGTGATGTTGGGAGAGAGACCCAGTACTTC,CASSDVGRETQYF
13,TRBV27,-,TRBJ1-1,-,TGTGCCAGCAGTTCTGTGGGGGGCACTGAAGCTTTCTTT,CASSSVGGTEAFF
13,TRBV24-1,-,TRBJ2-7,TRBD2,TGTGCCACCAGTGCGGCGGGAGCGGCCGAGCAGTACTTC,CATSAAGAAEQYF
17,TRBV13,-,TRBJ2-2,TRBD2,TGTGCCAGCAGCTCATCGCGACTAGCGGGAAGGTCCGGGGAGCTGTTTTTT,CASSSSRLAGRSGELFF
14,TRBV5-1,once,TRBJ1-4,TRBD1,TGCGCCAGCAGCTTGGCGGGACAGAATGAAAAACTGTTTTTT,CASSLAGQNEKLFF
13,TRBV30,few,TRBJ2-2,-,TGTGCCTGGAGTGGCAGGAAGGACGGGGAGCTGTTTTTT,CAWSGRKDGELFF
18,TRBV6-2/TRBV6-3,-,TRBJ2-1,-,TGTGCCAGCAGTCTTAGGGGGGGGCGAGACGCGGCCTACAATGAGCAGTTCTTC,CASSLRGGRDAAYNEQFF
14,TRBV5-5,few,TRBJ1-2,-,TGTGCCAGCAGCCCTACCGGGGAGTCTTATGGCTACACCTTC,CASSPTGESYGYTF
16,TRBV7-3,-,TRBJ2-1,-,TGTGCCAGCAGCTTAAGCAGGCAGAGCTCCTACAATGAGCAGTTCTTC,CASSLSRQSSYNEQFF
16,TRBV5-5,few,TRBJ1-6,TRBD1,TGTGCCAGCAGCTTGGAAGGGACAGCTAATAATTCACCCCTCCACTTT,CASSLEGTANNSPLHF
15,TRBV19,-,TRBJ2-7,-,TGTGCCAGTAGTCCCATTTCGAGCAGGGGTGGCGAGCAGTACTTC,CASSPISSRGGEQYF
12,TRBV10-2,few,TRBJ2-1,TRBD1,TGCGCCAGTAGGGACAGTAGCAATGAGCAGTTCTTC,CASRDSSNEQFF
15,TRBV3-1/TRBV3-2,once,TRBJ1-2,-,TGTGCCAGCAGCCAAGGCGGCACCTCCTCCTATGGCTACACCTTC,CASSQGGTSSYGYTF
14,TRBV27,-,TRBJ1-6,-,TGTGCCAGCAGCCGCCTTGGGGGGAATTCACCCCTCCACTTT,CASSRLGGNSPLHF
12,TRBV6-5,-,TRBJ1-2,TRBD1,TGTGCCAGCAGGGGACAGGACTATGGCTACACCTTC,CASRGQDYGYTF
16,TRBV5-1,-,TRBJ2-4,-,TGCGCCAGCAGCTTAGGAGGTATCCGAGGCAAAAACATTCAGTACTTC,CASSLGGIRGKNIQYF
11,TRBV18,few,TRBJ2-7,-,TGTGCCAGCTCACCCGCCTACGAGCAGTACTTC,CASSPAYEQYF
18,TRBV4-2,-,TRBJ2-3,TRBD2,TGTGCCAGCAGCCAAGTAGAAGCGGGAGGGCCGGGCACAGATACGCAGTATTTT,CASSQVEAGGPGTDTQYF
11,TRBV7-6,-,TRBJ1-1,-,TGTGCCAGCAGCTTACTAAGAGAAGCTTTCTTT,CASSLLREAFF
13,TRBV29-1,-,TRBJ1-2,TRBD1,TGCAGCGCCTCAGGGGGAGCGAGCTATGGCTACACCTTC,CSASGGASYGYTF
13,TRBV2,many,TRBJ2-7,-,TGTGCCAGCAGGGTCCGGAGAGCCTACGAGCAGTACTTC,CASRVRRAYEQYF
13,TRBV7-8,few,TRBJ1-6,-,TGTGCCAGTCACCGGGACACCACTCAGCCCCTCCACTTT,CASHRDTTQPLHF
15,TRBV6-6,-,TRBJ1-5,TRBD1,TGTGCCAGCACCCTGGCCACAGGGGGATATGGGGCCCAGCATTTT,CASTLATGGYGAQHF
16,TRBV27,-,TRBJ1-4,-,TGTGCCAGCAGTCAGACGGGTACCCGTCCTAATGAAAAACTGTTTTTT,CASSQTGTRPNEKLFF
15,TRBV9,-,TRBJ1-2,TRBD1,TGTGCCAGCAGCGCCTGGGACAGATCTAACTATGGCTACACCTTC,CASSAWDRSNYGYTF
15,TRBV5-1,-,TRBJ2-7,TRBD1,TGCGCCAGCAGCTGGACCCTGGGACAGGACTACGAGCAGTACTTC,CASSWTLGQDYEQYF
15,TRBV27,many,TRBJ2-1,TRBD2,TGTGCCAGCAGACGGACTAGCGGGCGTTACAATGAGCAGTTCTTC,CASRRTSGRYNEQFF
14,TRBV30,-,TRBJ2-5,TRBD2,TGTGCCTGGAACCGGGGGGGCATCCAAGAGACCCAGTACTTC,CAWNRGGIQETQYF
17,TRBV6-6,few,TRBJ1-2,TRBD1,TGTGCCAGCAGTCCTTGGACAGGGGGAGGACTTAGCTATGGCTACACCTTC,CASSPWTGGGLSYGYTF
14,TRBV5-1,once,TRBJ1-2,TRBD1,TGCGCCAGCAGCCAAGACAGGGTTTGGGCTGGCTACACCTTC,CASSQDRVWAGYTF
12,TRBV29-1,-,TRBJ1-2,-,TGCAGCGTCCGAGATCAAGAGGTTGGCTACACCTTC,CSVRDQEVGYTF
15,TRBV5-6,-,TRBJ1-5,-,TGTGCCAGCAGCTTGTGGGGCCTGAGCAATCAGCCCCAGCATTTT,CASSLWGLSNQPQHF
14,TRBV2,-,TRBJ1-1,-,TGTGCCAGCAGCACAAAGGACAGGAACACTGAAGCTTTCTTT,CASSTKDRNTEAFF
15,TRBV5-1,few,TRBJ2-7,TRBD2,TGCGCCAGCAGCCCCGATGGGAGGGCTGGATACGAGCAGTACTTC,CASSPDGRAGYEQYF
18,TRBV6-1,-,TRBJ1-4,-,TGTGCCAGCAGTGAAGCGGCTAACAGCCTGTGGACTAATGAAAAACTGTTTTTT,CASSEAANSLWTNEKLFF
17,TRBV2,-,TRBJ1-5,-,TGTGCCAGCAGTGACTTGGGGCCAGAGTATAGCAATCAGCCCCAGCATTTT,CASSDLGPEYSNQPQHF
12,TRBV7-2,once,TRBJ1-6,-,TGTGCCAGCAGCCCCGGTCGGTCACCCCTCCACTTT,CASSPGRSPLHF
12,TRBV11-2,-,TRBJ2-3,-,TGTGCCAGCTTAGGACTCACAGATACGCAGTATTTT,CASLGLTDTQYF
15,TRBV6-5,-,TRBJ2-7,TRBD2,TGTGCCAGCAGCTTTAGCGGGAGGGTGGGATACGAGCAGTACTTC,CASSFSGRVGYEQYF
14,TRBV24-1,-,TRBJ2-3,-,TGTGCCACCTCATTGGAAGCGGCGGAAGATACGCAGTATTTT,CATSLEAAEDTQYF
12,TRBV15,-,TRBJ1-1,TRBD1,TGTGCCACCAGCAGGGACAGGGGAGAAGCTTTCTTT,CATSRDRGEAFF
14,TRBV21-1,-,TRBJ1-2,-,TGTGCCAGCAGCACTTTACAGGGAGTTAATGGCTACACCTTC,CASSTLQGVNGYTF
14,TRBV5-6,-,TRBJ1-4,TRBD1,TGTGCCAGCAGCCGGGACAGGGGAAGGGAAAAACTGTTTTTT,CASSRDRGREKLFF
11,TRBV11-2,-,TRBJ1-1,-,TGTGCCAGCAGCCCCAGGGCAGAAGCTTTCTTT,CASSPRAEAFF
14,TRBV27,-,TRBJ1-2,TRBD1,TGTGCCAGCACCCCGGGGGACAGGACCTATGGCTACACCTTC,CASTPGDRTYGYTF
14,TRBV4-1,-,TRBJ2-7,-,TGCGCCAGCAGCCAAGAGACTGTAACCTACGAGCAGTACTTC,CASSQETVTYEQYF